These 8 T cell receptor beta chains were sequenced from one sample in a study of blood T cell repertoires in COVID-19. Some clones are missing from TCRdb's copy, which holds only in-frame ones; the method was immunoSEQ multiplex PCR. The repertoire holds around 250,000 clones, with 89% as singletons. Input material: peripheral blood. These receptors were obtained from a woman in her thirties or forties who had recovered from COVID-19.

This CDR3 is CASSGAGGSEQFF. The CDR3, as DNA: TGCGCCAGCTCCGGGGCGGGCGGGAGTGAGCAGTTCTTC. The V call is TRBV10-1, the J call TRBJ2-1, with 7 bases identical to TRBD2. V lost 8 bases, J lost 9 bases, and 10 bases stayed unmatched. Germline CDR1 and CDR2: WNHNN and SYGVQD (reference sequence). The CDR3 sequence is 13 residues long.

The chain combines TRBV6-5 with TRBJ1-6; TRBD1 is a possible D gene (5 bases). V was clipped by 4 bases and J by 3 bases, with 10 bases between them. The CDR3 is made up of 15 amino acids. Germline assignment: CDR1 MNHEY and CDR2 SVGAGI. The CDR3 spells CASSSRTFYNSPLHF. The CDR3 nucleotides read TGTGCCAGCAGTTCCCGGACATTCTATAATTCACCCCTCCACTTT.

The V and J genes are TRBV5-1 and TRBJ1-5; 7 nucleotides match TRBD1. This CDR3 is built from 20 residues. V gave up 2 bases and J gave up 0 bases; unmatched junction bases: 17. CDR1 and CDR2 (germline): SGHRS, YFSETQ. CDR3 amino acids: CASSFFARRDSTHSNQPQHF. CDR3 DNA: TGCGCCAGCAGCTTTTTCGCGCGCCGGGACAGTACCCATAGCAATCAGCCCCAGCATTTT.

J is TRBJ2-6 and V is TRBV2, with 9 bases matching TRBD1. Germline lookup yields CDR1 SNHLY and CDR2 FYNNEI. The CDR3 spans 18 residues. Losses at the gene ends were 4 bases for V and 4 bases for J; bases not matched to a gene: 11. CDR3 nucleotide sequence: TGTGCCAGCAGTGCCCGGGACAGGGTGACTTGGGGGGCCAACGTCCTGACTTTC. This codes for CASSARDRVTWGANVLTF.

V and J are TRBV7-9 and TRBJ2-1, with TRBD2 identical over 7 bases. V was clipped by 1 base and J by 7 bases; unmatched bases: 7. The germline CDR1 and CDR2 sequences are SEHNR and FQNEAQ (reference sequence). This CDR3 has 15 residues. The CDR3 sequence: CASSLVQGGPNEQFF. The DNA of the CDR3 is TGTGCCAGCAGCTTAGTTCAGGGAGGGCCGAATGAGCAGTTCTTC.

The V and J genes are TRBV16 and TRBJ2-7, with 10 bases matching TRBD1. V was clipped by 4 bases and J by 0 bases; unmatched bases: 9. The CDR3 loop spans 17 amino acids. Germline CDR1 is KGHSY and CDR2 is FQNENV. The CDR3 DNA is TGTGCCAGCAGCCTCCCCGCGGGACAGGGGAGCTCCTACGAGCAGTACTTC. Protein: CASSLPAGQGSSYEQYF.

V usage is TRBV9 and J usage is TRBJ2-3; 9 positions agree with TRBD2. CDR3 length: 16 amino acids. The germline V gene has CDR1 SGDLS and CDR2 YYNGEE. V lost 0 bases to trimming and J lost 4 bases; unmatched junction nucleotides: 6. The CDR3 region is CASSVGGAGGPDTQYF. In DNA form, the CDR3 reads TGTGCCAGCAGCGTAGGTGGGGCGGGAGGGCCAGATACGCAGTATTTT.

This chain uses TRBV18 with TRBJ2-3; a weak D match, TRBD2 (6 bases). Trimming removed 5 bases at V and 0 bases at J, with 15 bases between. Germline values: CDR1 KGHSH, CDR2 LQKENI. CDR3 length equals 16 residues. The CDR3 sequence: CASSSTSGTSTDTQYF. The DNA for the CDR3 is TGTGCCAGCTCAAGCACAAGTGGGACTAGCACAGATACGCAGTATTTT.